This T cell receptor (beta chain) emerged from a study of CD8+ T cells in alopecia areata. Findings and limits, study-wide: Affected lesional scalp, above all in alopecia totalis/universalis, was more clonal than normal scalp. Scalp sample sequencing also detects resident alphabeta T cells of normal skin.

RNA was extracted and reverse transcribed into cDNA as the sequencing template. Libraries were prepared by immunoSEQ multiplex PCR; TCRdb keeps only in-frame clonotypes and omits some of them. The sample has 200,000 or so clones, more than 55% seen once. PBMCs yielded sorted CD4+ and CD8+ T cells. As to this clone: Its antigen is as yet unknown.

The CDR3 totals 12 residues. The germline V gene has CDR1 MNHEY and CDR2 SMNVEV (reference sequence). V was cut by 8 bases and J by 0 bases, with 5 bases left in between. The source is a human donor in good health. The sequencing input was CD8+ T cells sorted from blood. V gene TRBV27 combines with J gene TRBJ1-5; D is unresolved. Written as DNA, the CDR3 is TGTGCCAGCGGGGATAGCAATCAGCCCCAGCATTTT. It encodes CASGDSNQPQHF.